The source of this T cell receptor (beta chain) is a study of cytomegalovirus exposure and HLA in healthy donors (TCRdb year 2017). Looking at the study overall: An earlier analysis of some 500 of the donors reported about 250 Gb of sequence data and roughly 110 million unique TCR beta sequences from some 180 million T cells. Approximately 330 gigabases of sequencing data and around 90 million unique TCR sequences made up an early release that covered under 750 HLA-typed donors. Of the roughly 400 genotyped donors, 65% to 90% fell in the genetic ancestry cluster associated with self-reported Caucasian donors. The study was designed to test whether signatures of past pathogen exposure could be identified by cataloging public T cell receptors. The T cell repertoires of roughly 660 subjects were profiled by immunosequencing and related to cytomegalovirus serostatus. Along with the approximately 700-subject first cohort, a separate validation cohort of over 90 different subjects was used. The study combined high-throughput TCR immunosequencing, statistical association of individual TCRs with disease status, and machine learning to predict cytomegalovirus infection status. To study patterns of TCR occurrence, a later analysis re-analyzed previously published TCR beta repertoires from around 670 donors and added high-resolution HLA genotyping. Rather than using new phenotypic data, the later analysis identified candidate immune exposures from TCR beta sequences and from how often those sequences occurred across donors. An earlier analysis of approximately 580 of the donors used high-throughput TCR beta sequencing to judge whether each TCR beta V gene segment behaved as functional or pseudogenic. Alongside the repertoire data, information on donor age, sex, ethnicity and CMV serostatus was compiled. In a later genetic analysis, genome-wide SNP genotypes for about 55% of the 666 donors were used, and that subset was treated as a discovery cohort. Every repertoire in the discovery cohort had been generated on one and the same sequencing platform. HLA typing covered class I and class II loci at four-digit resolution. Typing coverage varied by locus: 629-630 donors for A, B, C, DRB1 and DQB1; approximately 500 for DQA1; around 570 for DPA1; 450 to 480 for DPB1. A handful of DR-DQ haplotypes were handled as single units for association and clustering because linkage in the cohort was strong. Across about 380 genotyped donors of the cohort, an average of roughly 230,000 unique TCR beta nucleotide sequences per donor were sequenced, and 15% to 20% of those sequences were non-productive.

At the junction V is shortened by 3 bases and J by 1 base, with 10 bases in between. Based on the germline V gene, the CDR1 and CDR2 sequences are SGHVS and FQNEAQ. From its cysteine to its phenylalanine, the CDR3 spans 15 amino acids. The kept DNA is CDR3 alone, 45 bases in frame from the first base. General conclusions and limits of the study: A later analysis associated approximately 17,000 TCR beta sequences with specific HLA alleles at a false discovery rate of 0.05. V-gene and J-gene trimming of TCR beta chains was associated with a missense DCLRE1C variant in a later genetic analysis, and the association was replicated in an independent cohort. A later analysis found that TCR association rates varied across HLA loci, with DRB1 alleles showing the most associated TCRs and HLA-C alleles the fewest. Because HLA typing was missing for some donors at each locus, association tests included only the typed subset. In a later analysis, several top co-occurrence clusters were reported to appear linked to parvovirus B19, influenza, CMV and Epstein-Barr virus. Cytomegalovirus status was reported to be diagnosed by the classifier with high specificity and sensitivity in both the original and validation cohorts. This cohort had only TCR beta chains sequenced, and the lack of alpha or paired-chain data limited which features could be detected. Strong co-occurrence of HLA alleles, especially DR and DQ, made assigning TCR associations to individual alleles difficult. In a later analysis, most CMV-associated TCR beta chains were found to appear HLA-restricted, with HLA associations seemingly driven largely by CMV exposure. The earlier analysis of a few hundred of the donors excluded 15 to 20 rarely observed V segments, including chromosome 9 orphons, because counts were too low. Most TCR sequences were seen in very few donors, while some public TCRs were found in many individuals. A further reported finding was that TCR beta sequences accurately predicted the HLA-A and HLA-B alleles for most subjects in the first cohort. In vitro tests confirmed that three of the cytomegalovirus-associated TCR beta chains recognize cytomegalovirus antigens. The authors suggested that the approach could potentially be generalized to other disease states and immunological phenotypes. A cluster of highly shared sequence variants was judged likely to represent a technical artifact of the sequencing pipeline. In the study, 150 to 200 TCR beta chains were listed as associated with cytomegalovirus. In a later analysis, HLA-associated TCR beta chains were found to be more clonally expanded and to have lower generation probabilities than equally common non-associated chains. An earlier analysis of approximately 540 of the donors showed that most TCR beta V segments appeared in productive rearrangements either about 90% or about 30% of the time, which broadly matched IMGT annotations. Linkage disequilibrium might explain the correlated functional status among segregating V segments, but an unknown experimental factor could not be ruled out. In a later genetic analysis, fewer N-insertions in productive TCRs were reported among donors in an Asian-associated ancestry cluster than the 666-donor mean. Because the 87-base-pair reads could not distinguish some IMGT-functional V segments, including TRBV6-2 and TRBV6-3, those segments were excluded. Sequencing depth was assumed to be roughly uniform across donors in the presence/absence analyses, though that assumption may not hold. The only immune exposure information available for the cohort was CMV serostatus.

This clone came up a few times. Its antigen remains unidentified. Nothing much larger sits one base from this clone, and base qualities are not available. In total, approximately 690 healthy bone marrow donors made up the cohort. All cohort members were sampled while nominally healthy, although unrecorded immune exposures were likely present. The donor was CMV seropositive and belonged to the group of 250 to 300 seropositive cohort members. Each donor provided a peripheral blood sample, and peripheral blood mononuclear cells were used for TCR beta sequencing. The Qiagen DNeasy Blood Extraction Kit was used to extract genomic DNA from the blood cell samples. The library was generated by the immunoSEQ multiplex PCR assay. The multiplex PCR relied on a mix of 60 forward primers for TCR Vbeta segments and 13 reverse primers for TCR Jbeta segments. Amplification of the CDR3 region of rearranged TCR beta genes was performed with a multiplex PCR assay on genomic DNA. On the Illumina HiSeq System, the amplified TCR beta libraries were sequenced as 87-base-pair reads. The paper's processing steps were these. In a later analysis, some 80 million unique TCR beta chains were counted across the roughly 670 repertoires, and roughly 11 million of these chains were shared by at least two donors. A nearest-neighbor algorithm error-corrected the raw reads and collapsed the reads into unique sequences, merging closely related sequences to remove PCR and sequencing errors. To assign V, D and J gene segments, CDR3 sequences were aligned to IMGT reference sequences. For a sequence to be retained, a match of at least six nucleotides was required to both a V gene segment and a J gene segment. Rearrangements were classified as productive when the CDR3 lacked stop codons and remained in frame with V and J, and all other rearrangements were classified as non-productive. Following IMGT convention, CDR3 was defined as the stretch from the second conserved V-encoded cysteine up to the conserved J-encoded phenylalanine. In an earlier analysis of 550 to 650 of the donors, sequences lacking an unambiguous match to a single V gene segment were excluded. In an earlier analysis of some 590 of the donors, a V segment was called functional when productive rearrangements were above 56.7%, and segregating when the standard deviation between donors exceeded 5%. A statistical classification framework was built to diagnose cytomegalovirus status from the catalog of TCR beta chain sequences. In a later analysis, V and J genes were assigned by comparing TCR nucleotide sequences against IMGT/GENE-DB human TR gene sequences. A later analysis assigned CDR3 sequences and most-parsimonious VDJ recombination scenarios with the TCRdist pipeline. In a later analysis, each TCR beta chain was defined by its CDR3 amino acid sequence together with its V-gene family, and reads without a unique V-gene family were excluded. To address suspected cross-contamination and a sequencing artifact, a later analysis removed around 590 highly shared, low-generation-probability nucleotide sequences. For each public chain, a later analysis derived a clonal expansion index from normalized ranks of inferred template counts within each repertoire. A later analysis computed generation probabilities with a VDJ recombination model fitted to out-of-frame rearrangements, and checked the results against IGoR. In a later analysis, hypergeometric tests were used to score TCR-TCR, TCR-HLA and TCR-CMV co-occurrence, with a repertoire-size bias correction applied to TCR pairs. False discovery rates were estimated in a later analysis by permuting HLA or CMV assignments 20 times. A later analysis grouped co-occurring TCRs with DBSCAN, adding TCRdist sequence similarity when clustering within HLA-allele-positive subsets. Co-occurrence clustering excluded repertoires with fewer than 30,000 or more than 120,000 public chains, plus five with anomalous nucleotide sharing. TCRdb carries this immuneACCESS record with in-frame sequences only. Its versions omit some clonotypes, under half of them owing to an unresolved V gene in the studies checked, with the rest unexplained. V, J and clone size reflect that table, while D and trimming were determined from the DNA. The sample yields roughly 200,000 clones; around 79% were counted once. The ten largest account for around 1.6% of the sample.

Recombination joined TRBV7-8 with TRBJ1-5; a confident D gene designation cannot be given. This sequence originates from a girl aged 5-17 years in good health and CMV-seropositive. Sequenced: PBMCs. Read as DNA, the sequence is TGTGCCAGCAGCTTTTCCCCCCTAAGCAATCAGCCCCAGCATTTT. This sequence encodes CASSFSPLSNQPQHF. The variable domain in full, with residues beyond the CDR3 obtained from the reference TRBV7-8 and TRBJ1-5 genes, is GAGVSQSPRYKVAKRGQDVALRCDPISGHVSLFWYQQALGQGPEFLTYFQNEAQLDKSGLPSDRFFAERPEGSVSTLKIQRTQQEDSAVYLCASSFSPLSNQPQHFGDGTRLSIL.